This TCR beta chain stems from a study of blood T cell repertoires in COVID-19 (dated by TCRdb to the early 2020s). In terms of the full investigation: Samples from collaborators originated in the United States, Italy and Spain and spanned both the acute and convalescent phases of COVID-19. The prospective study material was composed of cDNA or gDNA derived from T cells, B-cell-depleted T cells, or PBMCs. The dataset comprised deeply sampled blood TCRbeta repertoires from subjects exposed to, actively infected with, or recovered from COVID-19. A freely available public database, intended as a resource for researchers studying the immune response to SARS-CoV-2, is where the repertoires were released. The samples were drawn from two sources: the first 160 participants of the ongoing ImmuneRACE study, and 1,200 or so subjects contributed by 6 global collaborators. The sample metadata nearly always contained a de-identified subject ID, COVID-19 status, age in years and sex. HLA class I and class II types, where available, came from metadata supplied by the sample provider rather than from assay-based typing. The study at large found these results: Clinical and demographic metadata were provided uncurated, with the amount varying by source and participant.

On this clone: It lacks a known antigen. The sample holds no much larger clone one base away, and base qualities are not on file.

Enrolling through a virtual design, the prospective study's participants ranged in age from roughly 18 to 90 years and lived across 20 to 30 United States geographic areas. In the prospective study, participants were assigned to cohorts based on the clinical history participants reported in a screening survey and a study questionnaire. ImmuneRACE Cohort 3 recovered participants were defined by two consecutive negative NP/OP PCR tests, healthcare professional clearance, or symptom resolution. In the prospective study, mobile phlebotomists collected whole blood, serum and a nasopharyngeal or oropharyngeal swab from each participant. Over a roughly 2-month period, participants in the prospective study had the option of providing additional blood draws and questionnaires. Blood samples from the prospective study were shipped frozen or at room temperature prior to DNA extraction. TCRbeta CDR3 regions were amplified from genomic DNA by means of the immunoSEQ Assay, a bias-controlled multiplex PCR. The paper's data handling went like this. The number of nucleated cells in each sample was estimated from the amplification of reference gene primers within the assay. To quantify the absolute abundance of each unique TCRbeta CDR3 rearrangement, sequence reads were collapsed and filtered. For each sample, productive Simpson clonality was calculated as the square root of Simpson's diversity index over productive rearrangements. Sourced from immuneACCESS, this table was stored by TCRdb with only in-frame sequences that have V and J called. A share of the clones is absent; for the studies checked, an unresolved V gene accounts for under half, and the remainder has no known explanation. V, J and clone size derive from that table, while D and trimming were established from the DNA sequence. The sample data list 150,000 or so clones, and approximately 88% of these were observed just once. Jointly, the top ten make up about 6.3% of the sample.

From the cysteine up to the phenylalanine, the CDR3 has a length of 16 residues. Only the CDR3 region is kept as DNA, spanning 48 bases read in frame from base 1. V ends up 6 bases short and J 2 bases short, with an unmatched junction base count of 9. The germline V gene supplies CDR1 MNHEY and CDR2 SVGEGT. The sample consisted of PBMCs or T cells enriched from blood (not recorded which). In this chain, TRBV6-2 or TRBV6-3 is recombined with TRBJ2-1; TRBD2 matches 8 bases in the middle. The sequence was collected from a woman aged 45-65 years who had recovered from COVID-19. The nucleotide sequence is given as TGTGCCAGCAGCTCCCCTCTAGCGGGCCCCTACAATGAGCAGTTCTTC. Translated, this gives CASSSPLAGPYNEQFF.